The entry below gives a single T cell receptor beta chain sequence along with its context. V lost 7 bases to trimming and J lost 3 bases, with 12 bases between them. CDR3 size: 13 residues. Germline V gene sequence: CDR1 MNHEY, CDR2 SVGAGI. This sample was taken from a study of blood T cell repertoires in COVID-19. Overall study: From T cells, B-cell-depleted T cells, or PBMCs came the material, which was cDNA or gDNA.

As handled by the study authors: Reference gene primers were amplified, and this amplification served to estimate nucleated cell counts. This table comes from immunoSEQ multiplex PCR, and its TCRdb copy is limited to in-frame clones, with some not included. That table is the source of V, J and clone size, and D and trimming were worked out from the DNA. In the table there are more than 300,000 clones, around 90% of which are singletons. Sequences were obtained from peripheral blood. J is TRBJ1-2 and V is TRBV6-5; possible D gene TRBD1, 5 bases. This receptor was identified in a man younger than 35 who had recovered from COVID-19. This CDR3 is CASTAGLYYGYTF. In DNA, the CDR3 is TGTGCCAGCACCGCGGGACTGTACTATGGCTACACCTTC.